Listed below are T cell receptor beta chains from one sample, sequenced in a study of PD-1 blockade in classical Hodgkin lymphoma. Assay: immunoSEQ multiplex PCR; the TCRdb copy retains only in-frame clones and omits some. The table includes 34,000 or so clones, 80% to 95% detected once. This specimen was CD4+ T cells from blood, taken before the fourth cycle of nivolumab. The receptors shown here come from a human donor with classical Hodgkin lymphoma. CDR3s include the opening cysteine and the closing phenylalanine or tryptophan. The D gene is left open where the match is weak. The size of a clone is reported for some rows only, either as once, few or many, or as a class for expanded clones.

j_call d_call clone_size v_call cdr3_nt cdr3_aa
TRBJ2-3 TRBD1 once TRBV19 TGTGCCAGTAGGTCCGGGACAGGGAGCACAGATACGCAGTATTTT CASRSGTGSTDTQYF
TRBJ2-7 TRBD2 . TRBV5-1 TGCGCCAGCAGCTTGGCGGGGGGGACGGATTCCTACGAGCAGTACTTC CASSLAGGTDSYEQYF
TRBJ2-3 TRBD1 . TRBV6-1 TGTGCCAGCAGTCCGGACAGGCGCCGCACAGATACGCAGTATTTT CASSPDRRRTDTQYF
TRBJ1-4 . . TRBV19 TGTGCCAGTAAGGGCCCCCCGGCCGGGGGTACTAATGAAAAACTGTTTTTT CASKGPPAGGTNEKLFF
TRBJ2-1 TRBD2 . TRBV5-1 TGCGCCAGCAGCCCGGGACTAGCGGGGCTTATAGAGCAGTTCTTC CASSPGLAGLIEQFF
TRBJ2-1 TRBD2 once TRBV19 TGTGCCAGTAGTATAGTGGGCCTAGCGGTCTATGATGAGCAGTTCTTC CASSIVGLAVYDEQFF
TRBJ2-7 TRBD2 . TRBV7-9 TGTGCCAGCAGCTCGGGACTAGAGACCTACGAGCAGTACTTC CASSSGLETYEQYF
TRBJ1-1 . . TRBV19 TGTGCCAGTAGTATAGAGGCGACAGGCACCACTGAAGCTTTCTTT CASSIEATGTTEAFF
TRBJ1-1 . . TRBV6-5 TGTGCCAGCAGTTACTCTGGGGTTGACAACACTGAAGCTTTCTTT CASSYSGVDNTEAFF
TRBJ2-7 . once TRBV11-2 TGTGCCAGCAGCTTAGTAGGCAGATCCTACGAGCAGTACTTC CASSLVGRSYEQYF
TRBJ2-7 . . TRBV7-7 TGTGCCAGCAGCTCGACAGTAGTCCACGAGCAGTACTTC CASSSTVVHEQYF
TRBJ2-3 TRBD2 . TRBV5-1 TGCGCCAGCAGCTTGGCGGGGACTAGCGGGAGCACAGATACGCAGTATTTT CASSLAGTSGSTDTQYF
TRBJ2-7 TRBD2 . TRBV5-6 TGTGCCAGCAGCCCCGGGGGGAGGGGCTTACCCTTAAGGCAGTACTTC CASSPGGRGLPLRQYF
TRBJ2-3 . . TRBV6-5 TGTGCCAGCAGTTACTGGGGGACCCGCACAGATACGCAGTATTTT CASSYWGTRTDTQYF
TRBJ2-3 . . TRBV9 TGTGCCAGCAGCGTAGTGGGGGGCGGGAGAGATACGCAGTATTTT CASSVVGGGRDTQYF
TRBJ2-7 TRBD1 . TRBV6-6 TGTGCCAGCAGTTACTCGCAGGGACAGTACGAGCAGTACTTC CASSYSQGQYEQYF